This T cell receptor (beta chain) came from a study of blood T cells in healthy people across ages. Individuals who donated were healthy Caucasians from Russia aged roughly 6 to 90. Sample-barcoded 5' priming and a J-beta primer mix drove a second PCR of about 7 to 12 cycles. Every single cDNA molecule received a tag from a template-switch adaptor with 12 random nucleotides. All samples gave at least 2.5 million CDR3-containing paired-end reads. In TCRdb, the 5' RACE reads were re-called with MiXCR into one record per CDR3 protein. The data show approximately 1,000,000 distinct CDR3 sequences, more than 30% seen once. In regard to this clonotype: Antigen: not known. A junction end diverges from the germline sequence, so it may reflect a read error.

The germline gives CDR1 MDHEN, CDR2 SYDVKM. This CDR3 is built from 11 residues. General observations from the study: Researchers report that TCR beta diversity correlated strongly with naive T cell percentage.

This clonotype originated in a man between 18 and 29 years old in good health. Specimen: blood. The chain is built from TRBV28 and TRBJ1-2, with no clear D. The CDR3 here is CAGSWKGGYTF. Written as DNA, the CDR3 is TGTGCCGGCAGTTGGAAGGGCGGCTACACCTTC.